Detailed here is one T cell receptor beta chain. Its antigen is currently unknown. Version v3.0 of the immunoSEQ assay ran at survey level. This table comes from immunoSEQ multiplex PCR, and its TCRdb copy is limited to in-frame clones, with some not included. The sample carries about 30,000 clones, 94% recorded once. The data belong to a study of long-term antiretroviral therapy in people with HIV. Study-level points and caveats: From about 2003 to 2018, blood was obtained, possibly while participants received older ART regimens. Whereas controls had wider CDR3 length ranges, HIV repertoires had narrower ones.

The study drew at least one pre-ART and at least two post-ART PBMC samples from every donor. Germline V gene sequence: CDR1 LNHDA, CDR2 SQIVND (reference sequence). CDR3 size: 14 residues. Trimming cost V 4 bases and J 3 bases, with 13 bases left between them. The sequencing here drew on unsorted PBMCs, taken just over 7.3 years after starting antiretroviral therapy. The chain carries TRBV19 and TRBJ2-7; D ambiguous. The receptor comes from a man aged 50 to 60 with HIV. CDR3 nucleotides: TGTGCCAGTAGTAGGCAGGTTTGGGGCTACGAGCAGTACTTC. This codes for CASSRQVWGYEQYF.